One and the same sample provided the 32 T cell receptor beta chains below, sequenced in a study of T cell responses to AZD1222 COVID-19 vaccine. TCRdb's table, derived via immunoSEQ multiplex PCR, lists solely in-frame clones and lacks some. Of roughly 160,000 clones in the sample, roughly 86% are singletons; the top ten hold around 5.5%. The material was peripheral blood, obtained on day 0 of AZD1222 vaccination. Receptor source: an adult in good health.

The rearrangement links TRBV2 to TRBJ1-2; no definite D call. This CDR3 contains 13 residues. The germline gives CDR1 SNHLY, CDR2 FYNNEI. Trimming cost V 4 bases and J 6 bases, with 12 bases left between them. CDR3 in amino acids: CASSVRGEDGYTF. The CDR3 DNA sequence: TGTGCCAGCAGTGTCCGGGGAGAGGATGGCTACACCTTC.

The J gene is TRBJ2-1, the V gene TRBV24-1, with D tentatively TRBD1 or TRBD2 (5 bases each). From germline, CDR1 is KGHDR and CDR2 SFDVKD. Trimming removed 5 bases at V and 8 bases at J, with 18 bases between. The length of the CDR3 is 15 residues. The CDR3 DNA sequence: TGTGCCACCAGTGCGGATAGTTCCGGGACGTATGAGCAGTTCTTC. Amino acids: CATSADSSGTYEQFF.

The V gene is TRBV9, the J gene TRBJ1-4, with 9 bases identical to TRBD1. J gave up 4 bases and V 3 bases, and 7 bases lay outside the gene matches. Germline V lookup: CDR1 SGDLS, CDR2 YYNGEE. CDR3 length: 16 residues. CDR3 in amino acids: CASSATGTGINEKLFF. The CDR3 DNA reads TGTGCCAGCAGCGCGACCGGGACAGGGATTAATGAAAAACTGTTTTTT. Supplemented by reference TRBV9 and TRBJ1-4, the full variable domain reads DSGVTQTPKHLITATGQRVTLRCSPRSGDLSVYWYQQSLDQGLQFLIQYYNGEERAKGNILERFSAQQFPDLHSELNLSSLELGDSALYFCASSATGTGINEKLFFGSGTQLSVL.

This rearrangement joins TRBV6-1 to TRBJ1-5; D remains ambiguous. CDR3 length: 17 residues. The ends were cut back, 2 bases at V and 0 bases at J, with 14 bases in the middle. Per the germline V gene, CDR1 is MNHNS and CDR2 is SASEGT. The chain's CDR3 is CASSESVGGNSNQPQHF. The CDR3 region has the DNA TGTGCCAGCAGTGAATCGGTTGGAGGGAATAGCAATCAGCCCCAGCATTTT.

CDR3: CASSLVRSQGEQFF. The CDR3 DNA follows: TGTGCCAGCAGCTTAGTTCGATCCCAGGGAGAGCAGTTCTTC. The chain links TRBV11-2 to TRBJ2-1; tentatively, D is TRBD1 (5 bases). There are 14 residues in the CDR3. CDR1 and CDR2 from the germline V gene are SGHAT and FQNNGV. The V end was cut by 1 base, the J end by 10 bases, with 14 bases between.

The chain employs TRBV28 and TRBJ1-5; TRBD1 is a possible D gene (6 bases). Trimming cost V 10 bases and J 6 bases, with 19 bases left between them. CDR1 and CDR2 (germline): MDHEN, SYDVKM. The CDR3 is 14 amino acids. The DNA of the CDR3 is TGTGCCACCAAAAAGGGGGGCATGTTTCAGCCCCAGCATTTT. Protein sequence: CATKKGGMFQPQHF.

The chain carries TRBV19 and TRBJ2-2; D remains ambiguous. CDR1 and CDR2 from the germline V gene are LNHDA and SQIVND (reference sequence). V shed 3 bases and J shed 2 bases, with 13 bases lying between them. The CDR3 has 16 residues. The CDR3 DNA reads as TGTGCCAGTAGTATCCGAACAGTCCCCAACACCGGGGAGCTGTTTTTT. Protein: CASSIRTVPNTGELFF. Complete variable domain (other parts from reference TRBV19 and TRBJ2-2): DGGITQSPKYLFRKEGQNVTLSCEQNLNHDAMYWYRQDPGQGLRLIYYSQIVNDFQKGDIAEGYSVSREKKESFPLTVTSAQKNPTAFYLCASSIRTVPNTGELFFGEGSRLTVL.

This sequence joins TRBV30 and TRBJ2-5, with 15 bases that match TRBD2. The germline gives CDR1 GTSNPN, CDR2 SVGIG (reference sequence). The CDR3 has 17 amino acids. Trimming at V came to 3 bases and at J to 2 bases, leaving 7 bases not matched to a gene. The CDR3 DNA is TGTGCCTGGAGAGGACTAGCGGGAGGGCCCGTACAAGAGACCCAGTACTTC. This codes for CAWRGLAGGPVQETQYF. The full variable domain, with the rest looked up from reference TRBV30 and TRBJ2-5, is SQTIHQWPATLVQPVGSPLSLECTVEGTSNPNLYWYRQAAGRGLQLLFYSVGIGQISSEVPQNLSASRPQDRQFILSSKKLLLSDSGFYLCAWRGLAGGPVQETQYFGPGTRLLVL.

The chain joins TRBV6-5 to TRBJ2-2; D may be TRBD2 (5 bases). This CDR3 contains 13 residues. The germline V gene has CDR1 MNHEY and CDR2 SVGAGI. The ends were cut back, 2 bases at V and 4 bases at J, with 5 bases in the middle. CDR3 amino acids: CASSYAGTGELFF. The DNA of the CDR3 is TGTGCCAGCAGTTACGCGGGCACCGGGGAGCTGTTTTTT.

This clone appeared a single time. The rearrangement uses TRBV9 and TRBJ1-4, with D possibly being TRBD1 (5 bases). The CDR3 is 16 residues long. The V gene lost 3 bases and the J gene lost 8 bases, with 20 bases spanning the gap. From germline, CDR1 is SGDLS and CDR2 YYNGEE. CDR3 coding DNA: TGTGCCAGCAGCGCCCGACCCGACGGGGGAGGGGAAAAACTGTTTTTT. It yields the protein CASSARPDGGGEKLFF.

The rearrangement links TRBV19 to TRBJ1-2; no reliable D call. Trimming cost V 5 bases and J 0 bases, with 10 bases left between them. Per the germline V gene, CDR1 is LNHDA and CDR2 is SQIVND (reference sequence). The CDR3 length is 14 residues. This chain's CDR3 is CASSPGFTNYGYTF. The CDR3 nucleotides are TGTGCCAGTAGTCCCGGATTTACTAACTATGGCTACACCTTC.

The chain uses TRBV24-1 and TRBJ2-1, with 11 nucleotides matching TRBD1. J gave up 0 bases and V 2 bases, and 11 bases lay outside the gene matches. CDR3 length: 20 residues. Germline CDR1 and CDR2: KGHDR and SFDVKD. CDR3 nucleotide sequence: TGTGCCACCAGTGATTCCAGGACAGGGGGCCGTGATAGCTCCTACAATGAGCAGTTCTTC. Residues: CATSDSRTGGRDSSYNEQFF.

This chain uses TRBV5-1 with TRBJ1-2, with 11 bases lining up with TRBD1. The CDR3 has 14 residues. V gave up 7 bases and J gave up 4 bases; unmatched junction bases: 6. Germline V lookup: CDR1 SGHRS, CDR2 YFSETQ. In DNA form, the CDR3 reads TGCGCCAGCGCTGGACAGGGGGCCAGCTATGGCTACACCTTC. It is translated as CASAGQGASYGYTF.

The V and J genes are TRBV5-6 and TRBJ1-2; tentatively, D is TRBD1 (6 bases). Germline lookup yields CDR1 SGHDT and CDR2 YYEEEE. Trimming stripped 4 bases from V and 2 bases from J, with 12 bases between. CDR3 length: 14 residues. The CDR3 DNA follows: TGTGCCAGCAGCATCGGACAGAGAAACTATGGCTACACCTTC. Translating gives CASSIGQRNYGYTF.

The chain joins TRBV28 to TRBJ1-2; tentatively, D is TRBD1 (6 bases). Germline CDR1 is MDHEN and CDR2 is SYDVKM. V dropped 5 bases and J dropped 8 bases, with 18 bases sitting between them. CDR3 length: 14 residues. The CDR3 sequence: CASSPYGGQGGYTF. The CDR3, as DNA: TGTGCCAGCAGTCCATATGGGGGGCAGGGAGGCTACACCTTC.

This clone was observed a single time. The V and J genes are TRBV24-1 and TRBJ1-1; D might be TRBD1 (5 bases). V shed 1 base and J shed 6 bases, with 8 bases lying between them. This CDR3 comprises 13 residues. The germline CDR1 and CDR2 sequences are KGHDR and SFDVKD. The CDR3 loop is CATSDFWGSEAFF. CDR3 in DNA: TGTGCCACCAGTGATTTTTGGGGGTCTGAAGCTTTCTTT.

The J gene is TRBJ2-2, the V gene TRBV10-3; the D call may be TRBD1 or TRBD2 (6 bases each). The germline CDR1 and CDR2 sequences are ENHRY and SYGVKD. Trimming took 7 bases from V and 5 from J, leaving 11 bases between them. The CDR3 runs 13 residues. Written as DNA, the CDR3 is TGTGCCATCAACAGGGACTTGACCGGGGAGCTGTTTTTT. Its protein is CAINRDLTGELFF.

The genes are TRBV10-3 and TRBJ2-5, with 10 bases identical to TRBD1. The CDR3 loop spans 15 amino acids. Germline CDR1 ENHRY, CDR2 SYGVKD. V lost 1 base and J lost 5; bases outside the gene matches: 4. The CDR3 loop reads CAISEWDRGEETQYF. CDR3 sequence (DNA): TGTGCCATCAGTGAGTGGGACAGGGGAGAGGAGACCCAGTACTTC.

The chain's CDR3 is CASSFSGGLQETQYF. In DNA form, the CDR3 reads TGCGCCAGCAGCTTTAGCGGGGGGCTCCAAGAGACCCAGTACTTC. V and J are TRBV5-1 and TRBJ2-5, with 10 bases identical to TRBD2. V was clipped by 2 bases and J by 1 base; unmatched bases: 2. The CDR3 has 15 residues. Germline assignment: CDR1 SGHRS and CDR2 YFSETQ.

V gene TRBV29-1 combines with J gene TRBJ1-1; perhaps TRBD1 as D (6 bases). Germline loops: CDR1 SQVTM, CDR2 ANQGSEA. This CDR3 is 14 amino acids long. Trimming shortened V by 8 bases and J by 4 bases, and 20 bases separated the two germline ends. This CDR3 is CSLTVGLTGTEAFF. As DNA, the CDR3 is TGCAGCCTTACCGTTGGTTTGACAGGCACTGAAGCTTTCTTT.

The chain joins TRBV19 to TRBJ2-7; D may correspond to TRBD1 or TRBD2 (5 bases each). Trimming cost V 2 bases and J 0 bases, with 20 bases left between them. This CDR3 comprises 18 residues. Germline CDR1 and CDR2: LNHDA and SQIVND (reference sequence). CDR3 in amino acids: CASSISTRSGTGSYEQYF. In DNA, the CDR3 is TGTGCCAGTAGTATATCCACTCGGTCCGGGACCGGCTCCTACGAGCAGTACTTC.

The chain has TRBV7-2 and TRBJ1-5; D perhaps matches TRBD1 (6 bases). CDR1 is SGHTA, CDR2 FQGNSA, per germline. The CDR3 is 14 amino acids. The V end lost 6 bases, the J end lost 4 bases, and 13 bases lay between the germline ends. This chain's CDR3 is CASSLTGTNQPQHF. The CDR3 DNA sequence: TGTGCCAGCAGTCTGACAGGCACAAATCAGCCCCAGCATTTT.

The chain has TRBV10-3 and TRBJ1-2; perhaps TRBD1 as D (5 bases). Germline V gives CDR1 ENHRY, CDR2 SYGVKD. CDR3 length equals 14 residues. V lost 2 bases to trimming and J lost 8 bases, with 15 bases between them. The CDR3 region has the DNA TGTGCCATCAGTGAGATCGGGGCCAGAGGAGGCTACACCTTC. Protein sequence: CAISEIGARGGYTF.

The chain has TRBV9 and TRBJ1-1; maybe TRBD1 (6 bases). Germline V gene sequence: CDR1 SGDLS, CDR2 YYNGEE. V dropped 3 bases and J dropped 3 bases, with 9 bases sitting between them. This CDR3 has 13 residues. CDR3 sequence: CASSAGQYTEAFF. DNA of the CDR3: TGTGCCAGCAGCGCCGGACAGTACACTGAAGCTTTCTTT.

The chain recombines TRBV6-2 or TRBV6-3 with TRBJ2-1; D is uncertain. The CDR3 runs to 15 residues. V was pared by 6 bases and J by 0 bases, with 12 bases between. Germline V gene data show CDR1 as MNHEY and CDR2 as SVGEGT. The CDR3 is CASSRLGSSYNEQFF. DNA for the CDR3: TGTGCCAGCAGCCGACTGGGCAGCTCCTACAATGAGCAGTTCTTC.

The rearrangement uses TRBV19 and TRBJ2-2, with TRBD2 identical over 9 bases. Germline V gene sequence: CDR1 LNHDA, CDR2 SQIVND (reference sequence). The V and J ends lost 6 bases and 0 bases, in that order; junction bases with no gene match: 8. The CDR3 has 17 residues. DNA for the CDR3: TGTGCCAGTAGGCTCCCCCTAGCGGGGACGAACACCGGGGAGCTGTTTTTT. Translation: CASRLPLAGTNTGELFF.

The V gene is TRBV28, the J gene TRBJ1-1, with D maybe TRBD1 (6 bases). The germline V gene has CDR1 MDHEN and CDR2 SYDVKM. The CDR3 sequence is 14 residues long. V was trimmed by 5 bases and J by 5 bases, leaving 15 bases between them. The CDR3 nucleotides read TGTGCCAGCAGTCCCACTATACAGGGTACTGAAGCTTTCTTT. Protein sequence: CASSPTIQGTEAFF.

The rearrangement uses TRBV27 and TRBJ1-3; TRBD1 might be the D (6 bases). V was shortened by 7 bases and J by 0 bases, with 16 bases between the two germline ends. The CDR3 spans 16 residues. Germline CDR1 and CDR2: MNHEY and SMNVEV (reference sequence). CDR3 nucleotides: TGTGCCAGCATTTTTGACAGGTCTGCCTCTGGAAACACCATATATTTT. Its translation is CASIFDRSASGNTIYF.

V and J are TRBV7-6 and TRBJ1-4, with 7 bases identical to TRBD1. The V and J ends lost 5 bases and 3 bases, in that order; junction bases with no gene match: 6. Germline-derived CDR1 and CDR2 are SGHVS and FNYEAQ. This CDR3 is built from 15 residues. The CDR3 reads CASSPTQGSNEKLFF. The CDR3 DNA reads TGTGCCAGCAGCCCCACACAGGGGTCTAATGAAAAACTGTTTTTT.

The J gene is TRBJ2-5, the V gene TRBV7-8; 12 bases line up with TRBD2. CDR1 SGHVS and CDR2 FQNEAQ come from the germline V gene. J lost 4 bases, V lost 1 base, and 1 base had no gene match. The CDR3 is 15 amino acids. The CDR3 DNA follows: TGTGCCAGCAGCTTAGGACTAGCGGGAGTAGAGACCCAGTACTTC. Its protein is CASSLGLAGVETQYF.

This chain links TRBV18 with TRBJ2-2, with D possibly TRBD1 on 5 matching bases. CDR1 KGHSH and CDR2 LQKENI come from the germline V gene. This CDR3 spans 15 amino acids. V lost 2 bases and J 1 base, leaving 8 bases between the germline ends. CDR3 nucleotide sequence: TGTGCCAGCTCACCAGCCGACAGGAACACCGGGGAGCTGTTTTTT. It specifies CASSPADRNTGELFF.

This clone occurred once. CDR3 DNA sequence: TGCGCCAGCAGCCAAGATCTATTTTCACCCCTCCACTTT. It codes for CASSQDLFSPLHF. The chain employs TRBV4-1 and TRBJ1-6, with D unresolved. Germline CDR1 reads MGHRA; CDR2 reads YSYEKL. Trimming left V 0 bases short and J 9 bases short, with 6 bases between. The CDR3 spans 13 residues.